The T cell receptor beta chain described here comes from a study of blood T cell repertoires in COVID-19. Study-level information: Sites across the United States, Italy and Spain contributed samples from acute and convalescent COVID-19.

CDR1 and CDR2 from the germline V gene are LNHDA and SQIVND (reference sequence). This CDR3 is built from 13 residues. Between the trimmed V and J ends, which lost 0 bases and 7 bases, there was a span of 6 bases. How the authors handled the data: From reference gene primer amplification, estimates of nucleated cell counts were derived. Clones were read by immunoSEQ multiplex PCR, and TCRdb kept only the in-frame ones, dropping some. The V and J calls and clone size were taken over from that table, and D and trimming were inferred from the DNA. This sample carries about 160,000 clones, around 85% of them seen once, and the ten largest clones take around 4%.

The material sequenced was peripheral blood. This sequence originates from a woman aged 70 to 79 with acute or convalescent COVID-19. The chain is built from TRBV19 and TRBJ1-4, with D unclear. The CDR3 bases are TGTGCCAGTAGTATAGATCGTTCTGAAAAACTGTTTTTT. It codes for CASSIDRSEKLFF. Combining the CDR3 with reference TRBV19 and TRBJ1-4 gives the whole variable domain DGGITQSPKYLFRKEGQNVTLSCEQNLNHDAMYWYRQDPGQGLRLIYYSQIVNDFQKGDIAEGYSVSREKKESFPLTVTSAQKNPTAFYLCASSIDRSEKLFFGSGTQLSVL.